One sample yielded the 14 T cell receptor beta chains listed below, sequenced in a study of response to subunit inactivated influenza vaccine. Each CDR3 protein gets one entry after TCRdb re-called the RT-PCR reads with MiXCR. The sample gives 500,000 to 650,000 distinct CDR3 sequences, less than 10% of which show up once; 10% to 15% is in the top ten. The sample here was PBMCs from blood, taken about 23 months after vaccination. The receptors stem from a man aged 45 to 75 who received an inactivated influenza vaccine.

This clonotype has only a few counts. The chain uses TRBV4-2 and TRBJ2-1; D remains ambiguous. Trimming pared 0 bases from V and 3 bases from J, leaving 12 bases between. The CDR3 sequence is 16 residues long. Germline CDR1 is LGHNA and CDR2 is YNFKEQ. The CDR3 reads CASSQDRASFYNEQFF. In nucleotides, the CDR3 is TGTGCCAGCAGCCAAGATCGGGCAAGCTTCTACAATGAGCAGTTCTTC.

This clonotype was detected many times. The chain has TRBV7-9 and TRBJ2-1, with 9 bases matching TRBD2. This CDR3 spans 15 amino acids. The ends lost 1 base at V and 4 bases at J; junction bases unmatched: 2. CDR1 and CDR2 from the germline V gene are SEHNR and FQNEAQ (reference sequence). DNA for the CDR3: TGTGCCAGCAGCTTAGGGACTAGCGTGTACAATGAGCAGTTCTTC. Amino acid sequence: CASSLGTSVYNEQFF.

In its sample, this clonotype was seen a few times. The J gene is TRBJ1-6, the V gene TRBV4-2; TRBD1 matches 7 bases. After removal of 1 base from V and 11 bases from J, the junction contained 8 bases not matched to a gene. Germline lookup yields CDR1 LGHNA and CDR2 YNFKEQ. The CDR3 has 15 amino acids. The CDR3 DNA sequence: TGTGCCAGCAGCCAAGTAGACAGGGCGGATGCACCCCTCCACTTT. Protein sequence: CASSQVDRADAPLHF.

This clonotype was observed a handful of times. The rearrangement links TRBV20-1 to TRBJ1-1; a weak D match, TRBD1 (5 bases). V gave up 6 bases and J gave up 4 bases, with 12 bases separating them. The CDR3 totals 12 residues. Germline CDR1 and CDR2: DFQATT and SNEGSKA (reference sequence). The CDR3 DNA follows: TGCAGTGCCAGGCAGGGTTCCACTGAAGCTTTCTTT. Its protein is CSARQGSTEAFF.

Turning to this clonotype: Compared with germline, one end of the junction differs, possibly owing to a read error. The rearrangement links TRBV9 to TRBJ2-1, with D unresolved. The CDR3 is 13 amino acids. The germline V gene encodes CDR1 SGDLS and CDR2 YYNGEE. The CDR3 coding sequence is TGTGCCAGCAGTCTAGTTTCCTTCAATGAGCAGTTCTTC. Protein: CASSLVSFNEQFF.

Many counts were recorded for this clonotype. J is TRBJ1-1 and V is TRBV20-1; a possible D gene is TRBD1 (6 bases). Germline assignment: CDR1 DFQATT and CDR2 SNEGSKA (reference sequence). V lost 3 bases and J lost 1, with 9 bases in between. CDR3 length: 13 amino acids. The CDR3 spells CSASPRGNTEAFF. CDR3 DNA: TGCAGTGCTAGCCCCAGGGGGAACACTGAAGCTTTCTTT.

The V and J genes are TRBV6-5 and TRBJ2-3; D gene uncertain. The germline V gene encodes CDR1 MNHEY and CDR2 SVGAGI. Between the trimmed V and J ends, which lost 2 bases and 2 bases, there was a span of 5 bases. CDR3 size: 13 residues. The DNA for the CDR3 is TGTGCCAGCAGTTACGACACCACAGATACGCAGTATTTT. Translation: CASSYDTTDTQYF.

The rearrangement links TRBV9 to TRBJ2-5, with TRBD2 matching over 7 bases. This CDR3 is built from 18 residues. The ends lost 0 bases at V and 2 bases at J; junction bases unmatched: 13. In germline, CDR1 is SGDLS, CDR2 YYNGEE. This CDR3 is CASSVVPDPKAGQETQYF. As DNA, the CDR3 is TGTGCCAGCAGCGTAGTTCCTGATCCCAAAGCGGGGCAAGAGACCCAGTACTTC.

This clonotype was observed a single time. One junction end disagrees with the germline gene, perhaps due to a read error. The CDR3 loop reads CASSLAGINTRYF. CDR3 sequence (DNA): TGTGCCAGCAGCTTAGCGGGGATTAATACGCGGTATTTT. This sequence joins TRBV7-9 and TRBJ2-3; no reliable D call. CDR1 is SEHNR and CDR2 is FQNEAQ in the germline V gene (reference sequence). This CDR3 spans 13 amino acids.

Many counts were recorded for this clonotype. This chain connects TRBV9 to TRBJ1-2; possible D gene TRBD1, 5 bases. The germline CDR1 and CDR2 sequences are SGDLS and YYNGEE. The CDR3 runs 12 residues. Trimming removed 0 bases from V and 7 bases from J, with 7 bases in between. Here the CDR3 DNA reads TGTGCCAGCAGCGTAGCCGGGGGTGGCTACACCTTC. This codes for CASSVAGGGYTF. The complete variable domain, with remaining parts taken from reference TRBV9 and TRBJ1-2, reads DSGVTQTPKHLITATGQRVTLRCSPRSGDLSVYWYQQSLDQGLQFLIQYYNGEERAKGNILERFSAQQFPDLHSELNLSSLELGDSALYFCASSVAGGGYTFGSGTRLTVV.

This clonotype was counted only a few times. This chain uses TRBV29-1 with TRBJ2-3, with 11 bases that match TRBD1. Germline V gene lookup returns CDR1 SQVTM and CDR2 ANQGSEA. Trimming at V came to 2 bases and at J to 4 bases, leaving 5 bases not matched to a gene. The CDR3 length is 15 residues. DNA for the CDR3: TGCAGCGTTGAAATTGGACAGGGGGCAGCAGATACGCAGTATTTT. Its translation: CSVEIGQGAADTQYF.

Many counts were recorded for this clonotype. V usage is TRBV18 and J usage is TRBJ2-7; a possible D gene is TRBD1 (6 bases). V lost 3 bases and J lost 3, with 12 bases in between. The CDR3 is 14 amino acids. Germline-derived CDR1 and CDR2 are KGHSH and LQKENI. The CDR3 reads CASSPLQGIYEQYF. Written as DNA, the CDR3 is TGTGCCAGCTCACCCCTACAGGGAATCTACGAGCAGTACTTC.

This clonotype was seen a handful of times. The gene calls are TRBV20-1 and TRBJ1-5, with a tentative D call TRBD1 (6 bases). In germline, CDR1 is DFQATT, CDR2 SNEGSKA (reference sequence). Trimming removed 3 bases at V and 7 bases at J, with 16 bases between. The CDR3 contains 14 residues. The CDR3 loop is CSASLTGRVQPQHF. In nucleotides, the CDR3 is TGCAGTGCTAGTCTGACAGGTCGGGTACAGCCCCAGCATTTT.

The gene calls are TRBV4-3 and TRBJ2-7; D is perhaps TRBD2 (6 bases). Germline V lookup: CDR1 LGHNA, CDR2 YSLEER. V lost 2 bases, J lost 6 bases, and 11 bases lay in between. The CDR3 loop spans 13 amino acids. CDR3 sequence reads: CASSQRLVGEQYF. The DNA of the CDR3 is TGCGCCAGCAGCCAACGACTAGTGGGCGAGCAGTACTTC.